This entry concerns a single T cell receptor (beta chain). The data were produced by immunoSEQ multiplex PCR, yet TCRdb's version contains in-frame clones alone and is incomplete. The data show more than 95,000 clones, roughly 96% seen once. This entry belongs to a study of technical replicates of blood from four donors. The CDR3 consists of 16 residues. Looked up from germline, CDR1 is SGDLS and CDR2 is YYNGEE. The J segment lost 7 bases and the V segment lost 0 bases, leaving 6 bases of the junction unmatched. This sequence was found in a human donor in good health. Source material: T cells isolated from PBMCs. The V gene is TRBV9, the J gene TRBJ2-2, with TRBD2 identical over 10 bases. The CDR3: CASSVAPSGGIGELFF. CDR3 coding DNA: TGTGCCAGCAGCGTAGCTCCTAGCGGGGGAATCGGGGAGCTGTTTTTT.